This T cell receptor beta chain was profiled in a study of T cells in Graves' hyperthyroidism and ophthalmopathy. Graves' hyperthyroidism is called stable when ophthalmopathy does not progress within 18 months. Reasons for excluding patients were uncontrolled infection, other autoimmune disease, pregnancy or lactation. RNA transcripts served as the template for amplifying TCR beta CDR3 regions. TCR CDR3 underwent first-round RT-PCR with the HTBI primer set. A single record per CDR3 protein comes from TCRdb applying MiXCR to the multiplex PCR reads. This repertoire shows over 550,000 distinct CDR3 sequences, over 15% found once; its top ten account for roughly 18%. This clonotype appeared a few times. Its antigen remains unknown. Study outcomes and limitations: Ophthalmopathy and stable hyperthyroidism were told apart by a 13 V-J model. Ophthalmopathy was model-predicted a median about 6.9 months pre-onset.

V lost 4 bases and J 0 bases, leaving 14 bases between the germline ends. The germline V gene has CDR1 SGDLS and CDR2 YYNGEE. CDR3 length: 16 residues. This sequence was found in a woman aged 18-30 years with Graves' hyperthyroidism. The V call is TRBV9, the J call TRBJ1-3, with a tentative D call TRBD1 (5 bases). Sequenced material: blood. This CDR3 reads CASSPGTHFSGNTIYF. CDR3 coding DNA: TGTGCCAGCAGCCCTGGGACCCACTTCTCTGGAAACACCATATATTTT.